Listed below are T cell receptor delta chains from one sample, sequenced in a study of Vδ1+ human thymocytes. TCRdb reprocessed the multiplex PCR reads through CATT. The data contain around 23,000 delta-chain clones, approximately 7% of them singletons. Sequencing was performed on Vdelta1+ gamma-delta thymocytes from the thymus. All receptors derive from a girl in the first two years of life who had congenital heart surgery. Each CDR3 is given with its conserved first and last residue. The order of the fields is J gene, V gene, D gene, CDR3 length, clone size, CDR3 protein. A D gene is named only where the DNA matches it firmly. Clone size is shown for a subset of rows, as once, few, many or a class of expanded clone.

TRDJ1,TRDV1,TRDD3,18,few,CALGDLHRGILGTDKLIF
TRDJ1,TRDV1,-,23,-,CALGELFPTFAGNSLESTDKLIF
TRDJ1,TRDV1,TRDD3,22,few,CALGEKLGTGGYGKWYTDKLIF
TRDJ1,TRDV1,-,17,few,CALGPLLGRGVTDKLIF
TRDJ1,TRDV1,TRDD3,20,few,CALGENFNSVGDSYTDKLIF
TRDJ1,TRDV1,TRDD3,19,-,CALGEPTASGDWGIDKLIF
TRDJ1,TRDV1,-,15,few,CALGEPFLGADKLIF
TRDJ1,TRDV1,TRDD3,22,few,CALGERGLPYWGIHDGTDKLIF
TRDJ1,TRDV1,TRDD3,21,few,CALGELTISPPLLGDTDKLIF
TRDJ1,TRDV1,-,15,few,CALGEVLRTADKLIF
TRDJ1,TRDV1,TRDD3,22,-,CALGEQNLVLGDTHFSGDKLIF
TRDJ1,TRDV1,TRDD3,21,few,CALGKTTVRGGSSSYTDKLIF
TRDJ1,TRDV1,TRDD3,20,few,CALGELVLPGWGIIADKLIF
TRDJ1,TRDV1,-,16,few,CALHTLRQTDTDKLIF
TRDJ1,TRDV1,TRDD3,21,few,CALGAPISKGSMLGDTDKLIF
TRDJ1,TRDV1,-,20,few,CALGEPGLPVLGTNTDKPIF
TRDJ1,TRDV1,-,19,medium-sized,CALGEVTVGAPTYTDKLIF
TRDJ1,TRDV1,TRDD3,21,few,CALGDQAFPLGMGDTRGRLIF
TRDJ1,TRDV1,-,15,few,CALGVRSQYTDKLIF
TRDJ1,TRDV1,-,16,few,CALNLPPVLETDKLIF
TRDJ1,TRAV29/DV5,TRDD3,19,-,CAAGAWFSQHWGKGLELIF
TRDJ1,TRDV1,TRDD2,20,-,CALGEAFLRRDYPNTDKLIF
TRDJ1,TRDV1,-,15,-,CALGKSDSHTDKLIF
TRDJ1,TRDV1,TRDD3,23,-,CALGTDFLEGRTGGYAYTDKLIF
TRDJ1,TRDV1,TRDD3,17,-,CALGGQLQGIPYGVLIF
TRDJ1,TRDV1,TRDD3,19,-,CALGSPGIRFDAEMDKLIF
TRDJ1,TRDV1,TRDD3,19,few,CALGERSLPTGGYTDKLIF
TRDJ1,TRDV1,TRDD3,22,-,CALGESPHPLWGPDILPDKLIF
TRDJ1,TRDV1,TRDD2,20,few,CALGVTYPGFLSPYTDKLIF
TRDJ1,TRDV1,-,22,-,CALGAPFLQFAYWGLHTDKLIF
TRDJ1,TRDV1,TRDD3,19,-,CALGGPLYWGSRYTDKLIF
TRDJ1,TRDV1,TRDD3,18,-,CALGAPPVPGDTVDKLIF
TRDJ1,TRDV1,-,17,few,CALGELSSPVQADKLIF
TRDJ1,TRDV1,TRDD3,18,few,CALGEGPGYWGITDKLIF
TRDJ1,TRDV1,TRDD3,22,few,CALGEHRGTGGSGIRYTDKPIF
TRDJ1,TRDV1,-,14,few,CALGELNHWVRLIF
TRDJ1,TRDV1,TRDD3,22,-,CALGEDRLSLTGGRLYTDKLIF
TRDJ1,TRDV1,-,15,few,CALGERMYWGDKLIF
TRDJ1,TRDV1,TRDD3,18,few,CALGALRYWGIYTDKLIF
TRDJ1,TRDV1,-,17,-,CALGELLGPYRTDTLIF
TRDJ1,TRDV1,-,16,few,CALGENRAELSDKLIF
TRDJ1,TRDV1,TRDD3,18,-,CALGEIPAPDWGVDKLIF
TRDJ1,TRDV1,-,17,-,CALGELYSPTYTDKLIF
TRDJ1,TRDV1,-,15,-,CALGERVAGADKLIF
TRDJ1,TRDV1,TRDD3,25,-,CALGNKPFSIKLHRLGDKGRDKLIF
TRDJ1,TRDV1,-,18,few,CALGGPLMGATYTDKLIF
TRDJ1,TRDV1,TRDD3,22,-,CALGELEYSPAYWGMYTDKLIF